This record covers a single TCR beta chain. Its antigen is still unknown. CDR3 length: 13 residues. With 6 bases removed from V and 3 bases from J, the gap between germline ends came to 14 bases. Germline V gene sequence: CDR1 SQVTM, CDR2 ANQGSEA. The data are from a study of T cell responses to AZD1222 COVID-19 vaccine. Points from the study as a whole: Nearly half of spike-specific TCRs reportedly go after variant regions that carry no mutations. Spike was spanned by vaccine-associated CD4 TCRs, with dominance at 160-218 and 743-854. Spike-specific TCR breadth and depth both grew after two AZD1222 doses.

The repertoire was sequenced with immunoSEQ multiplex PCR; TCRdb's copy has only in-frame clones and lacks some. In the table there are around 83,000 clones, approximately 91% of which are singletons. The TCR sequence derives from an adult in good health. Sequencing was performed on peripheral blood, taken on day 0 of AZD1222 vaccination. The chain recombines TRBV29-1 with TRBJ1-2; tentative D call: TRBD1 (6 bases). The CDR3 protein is CSVSNREDYGYTF. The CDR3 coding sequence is TGCAGCGTCTCGAACAGGGAGGACTATGGCTACACCTTC.